A few counts support the clone carrying this TCR beta chain. As yet, its antigen is unknown. The junction departs from the called germline gene at one end, perhaps through a read error. The sample originates from a study of post-analysis software for immune sequencing data. Prepared TCR beta cDNA libraries contained unique molecular identifiers. MiXCR, run by TCRdb on the PCR reads, gives a single entry per CDR3 protein. The data hold approximately 350,000 distinct CDR3 sequences, with about a third observed a single time. The length of the CDR3 is 14 residues. Germline CDR1 reads DFQATT; CDR2 reads SNEGSKA (reference sequence). Overall study results and limits: About 5 TRBV segments appeared more often in patients than in controls, and TRBV5-6, TRBV5-1 and TRBV20-1 were among these.

Source material: blood. The clonotype comes from a girl aged 10-17 years with multiple sclerosis. The V and J genes are TRBV20-1 and TRBJ2-1; a weak D match, TRBD2 (7 bases). The CDR3, as DNA: TGCAGTGCCAGAGAAGGGGGGGATTACAATGAGCAGTTCTTC. It translates to CSAREGGDYNEQFF.